This TCR beta chain is from a study of T cell responses to AZD1222 COVID-19 vaccine. Points from the study as a whole: It should be noted that donors were predominantly white British and more often female, and clonal diversity was possibly underestimated.

Data came from immunoSEQ multiplex PCR; TCRdb stores just in-frame clones and leaves some out. Of some 150,000 clones listed, roughly 90% are singletons. On this clone: Its antigen is currently unknown.

J gave up 5 bases and V 4 bases, and 3 bases lay outside the gene matches. CDR3 length: 14 amino acids. Germline lookup yields CDR1 SNHLY and CDR2 FYNNEI. Sequencing used peripheral blood, obtained 28 days after the second AZD1222 dose. The origin of this receptor is an adult who received the AZD1222 COVID-19 vaccine. This sequence joins TRBV2 and TRBJ1-5, with 9 bases that match TRBD1. This CDR3 reads CASSGGQGYQPQHF. CDR3 coding DNA: TGTGCCAGCAGTGGGGGACAGGGTTATCAGCCCCAGCATTTT.